This T cell receptor (beta chain) originates from a study of glioma-infiltrating T cells. Study-level information: Target coverage was about 4.5- to 11-fold for roughly one million blood T cells.

This clonotype has only a few counts. Its antigen is unidentified. The CDR3 runs to 15 residues. V shed 6 bases and J 2 bases; nucleotides not matched to a gene: 5. CDR1 and CDR2 (germline): LGHNA, YSLEER. Points from the study as a whole: Tissue and blood shared very few CDR3 sequences.

Amplification of TCR alpha and beta CDR3 regions from RNA used iRepertoire nested multiplex PCR. Input was roughly 85-450 ng of tissue mRNA or PBMC total RNA. TCRdb reanalysed the multiplex PCR reads using MiXCR and keeps one entry per CDR3 protein. This table has about 400,000 distinct CDR3 sequences, about 40% appearing once. V usage is TRBV4-3 and J usage is TRBJ2-3, with 10 nucleotides matching TRBD2. Sample: glioma tissue, nonneoplastic brain tissue, or PBMCs (not recorded which). This sequence originates from a human donor with low-grade glioma or glioblastoma, undergoing nonglioma brain surgery, or in good health (not recorded which). DNA for the CDR3: TGCGCCAGCAGGCGGACTAGCGGTCTCACAGATACGCAGTATTTT. Translation: CASRRTSGLTDTQYF.